Sequencing of this T cell receptor beta chain was carried out in a study of blood T cell repertoires in COVID-19 (dated by TCRdb to 2020 to 2021). Regarding the study in general: Samples covering the acute and convalescent phases of COVID-19 were provided by collaborators in the United States, Italy and Spain. The repertoires were released in a freely available public database intended as a resource for research on the immune response to SARS-CoV-2. Sample metadata almost always included a de-identified subject ID, COVID-19 status, age in years and sex. The samples were drawn from two sources: the first 160 participants of the ongoing ImmuneRACE study, and about 1,300 subjects contributed by 6 global collaborators. HLA class I and class II types, where available, came from metadata supplied by the sample provider rather than from assay-based typing. The dataset comprised deeply sampled blood TCRbeta repertoires from subjects exposed to, actively infected with, or recovered from COVID-19. The prospective study material was composed of cDNA or gDNA derived from T cells, B-cell-depleted T cells, or PBMCs.

TCRbeta CDR3 regions were amplified from genomic DNA by means of the immunoSEQ Assay, a bias-controlled multiplex PCR. As for the original processing: Nucleated cell counts per sample were estimated from amplification of reference gene primers within the assay. To quantify the absolute abundance of each unique TCRbeta CDR3 rearrangement, sequence reads were collapsed and filtered. For each sample, productive Simpson clonality was calculated by taking the square root of Simpson's diversity index across productive rearrangements. TCRdb obtained this table from immuneACCESS and retained in-frame rearrangements with V and J assigned. These tables miss some clones; where compared with another copy, unresolved V genes account for less than half of the shortfall, and the remainder is unexplained. The V and J calls and clone size were taken over from that table, and D and trimming were inferred from the DNA. The sample records under 150,000 clones, approximately 90% of which are singletons. The ten largest clones add up to under 2% of the sample.

About this clone: Its antigen has not been determined. The junction differs from germline at one of its ends, possibly a read error. In the same sample, other DNA sequences code for this CDR3.

The collaborating institutions used their own protocols to collect whole blood in K2EDTA tubes. For TCRbeta analysis, collaborators shipped samples as frozen whole blood, isolated PBMCs, or DNA extracted from either of those sample types. Beyond this particular receptor, the publication reports: The quantity of clinical and demographic metadata differed by source and by participant and was supplied without curation.

The germline V gene (reference sequence) yields MNHEY for CDR1 and SMNVEV for CDR2. There are 15 amino acids in the CDR3, from cysteine to phenylalanine inclusive. The only DNA kept is the CDR3, 45 bases in frame from the first base. Input material: peripheral blood. The sequence derives from a human donor with active COVID-19. The donor label of this sample is uncertain. This chain joins TRBV27 to TRBJ2-7; perhaps TRBD1 is the D gene, with 6 bases matching. CDR3 region: CASSSRGQISYEQYF. The bases read TGTGCCAGCAGTAGTCGCGGACAGATCTCCTACGAGCAGTATTTC.